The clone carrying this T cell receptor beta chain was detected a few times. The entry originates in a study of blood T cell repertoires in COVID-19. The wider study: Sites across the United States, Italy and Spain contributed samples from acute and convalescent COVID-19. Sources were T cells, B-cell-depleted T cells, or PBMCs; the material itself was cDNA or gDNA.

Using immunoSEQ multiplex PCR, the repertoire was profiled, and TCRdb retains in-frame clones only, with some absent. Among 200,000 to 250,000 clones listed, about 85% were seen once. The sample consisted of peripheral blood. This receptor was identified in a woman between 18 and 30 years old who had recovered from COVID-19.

In DNA, the CDR3 is TGTGCCAGCAGCCAAGGGGGAGGCGAGCAGTACTTC. It translates to CASSQGGGEQYF. The gene calls are TRBV3-1 (or the pseudogene TRBV3-2) and TRBJ2-7, with D possibly being TRBD2 (6 bases). V dropped 1 base and J dropped 6 bases, with 7 bases sitting between them. Per germline, CDR1 LGHDT and CDR2 YNNKEL (reference sequence). This CDR3 has 12 residues.